The rows below give T cell receptor beta chains drawn from one sample of a study of T cells after yellow fever vaccination. TCRdb reprocessed the 5' RACE reads with MiXCR, giving one entry per CDR3 protein. This sample has 340,000 or so distinct CDR3 sequences, with around 13% found just once. The sequences come from CD4+ T cells sorted from PBMCs, collected 15 days after the yellow fever booster vaccination. The receptor set was obtained from a man between 18 and 35 years old who received the YFV17D yellow fever vaccine. Each CDR3 is given without its conserved first and last residue. Clone sizes are given selectively: once, few, many, or a class where the clone is expanded.

clone_size | v_call | cdr3_aa
- | TRBV6-2/TRBV6-3 | ASSYRQPPDTQY
many | TRBV4-1 | ASSPRGRSSGANVLT
few | TRBV6-2/TRBV6-3 | ASSYSRGGTYEQY
- | TRBV28 | ASRGPIWETQY
few | TRBV7-3 | ASSLRGRDNEQF
few | TRBV7-2 | ASSFRGGTGLGYT
- | TRBV9 | ASSVGSRGDNEQF
few | TRBV5-1 | ASSLTGDANTQY
many | TRBV3-1 | ASSQVPDTQY
- | TRBV29-1 | SVYGSSEGTEAF
few | TRBV4-3 | ASSHQGQGNTEAF
many | TRBV7-9 | ASSTGFPSYNEQF
few | TRBV25-1 | ASTPVPNTGELF
- | TRBV10-3 | AIKRANSNSPLH
many | TRBV5-1 | ASSMGLVSGETQY
- | TRBV3-1 | ASSPAWGRGGHNEQF
- | TRBV15 | ATSRDAEAGAVETQY